The 7 T cell receptor beta chains below all came from one sample that was sequenced in a study of beta chain features in type 1 diabetes. Points from the study as a whole: TCRB CDR3 length was moderately but significantly reduced in all four CD4+ subsets of Type 1 diabetes patients.

Investigators reverse transcribed all isolated RNA, so they sequenced expressed TCRB transcripts. Produced via immunoSEQ multiplex PCR; TCRdb's table is partial and in-frame only. Of about 340,000 clones in the sample, around 9.3% were seen once. No antigen has been identified for these receptors. Sequencing was carried out using central memory CD4+ T cells from blood. The receptors come from a man aged 25 to 40 with type 1 diabetes.

This clone was detected only a few times. In DNA, the CDR3 is TGTGCCAGCAGCTTAGCGTTCACAAACTATGGCTACACCTTC. This codes for CASSLAFTNYGYTF. The chain is built from TRBV7-2 and TRBJ1-2, with D unresolved. Germline CDR1 SGHTA, CDR2 FQGNSA. The ends were cut back, 0 bases at V and 2 bases at J, with 7 bases in the middle. The CDR3 runs to 14 residues.

This clone turned up a few times. V usage is TRBV27 and J usage is TRBJ1-3; D is unclear. The CDR3 loop spans 13 amino acids. V lost 5 bases and J lost 2, with 7 bases in between. The germline gives CDR1 MNHEY, CDR2 SMNVEV (reference sequence). In DNA, the CDR3 is TGTGCCAGCAGTGGGGAGGCTGGAAACACCATATATTTT. Amino acids: CASSGEAGNTIYF.

The J gene is TRBJ2-1, the V gene TRBV5-1; TRBD2 might be the D (7 bases). V lost 4 bases and J 6 bases, leaving 20 bases between the germline ends. CDR1 is SGHRS and CDR2 is YFSETQ in the germline V gene. There are 16 residues in the CDR3. CDR3 loop: CASSGSIGGRGNEQFF. The CDR3 DNA sequence: TGCGCCAGCAGCGGTAGTATCGGGGGGCGCGGCAATGAGCAGTTCTTC.

V and J are TRBV5-1 and TRBJ2-2; 7 positions agree with TRBD1. The V gene's germline CDR1 is SGHRS and CDR2 YFSETQ. V gave up 4 bases and J gave up 6 bases; unmatched junction bases: 6. This CDR3 comprises 14 residues. DNA for the CDR3: TGCGCCAGCAGCAGGGGACAGAGCGCCGGGGAGCTGTTTTTT. Its protein is CASSRGQSAGELFF.

This clone showed up just a few times. The rearrangement links TRBV20-1 to TRBJ1-5; D gene uncertain. Trimming shortened V by 3 bases and J by 7 bases, and 7 bases separated the two germline ends. CDR3 length: 11 residues. CDR1 and CDR2 from the germline V gene are DFQATT and SNEGSKA (reference sequence). The CDR3 region is CSASPGQPQHF. The DNA of the CDR3 is TGCAGTGCTAGTCCCGGACAGCCCCAGCATTTT.

This clone was detected a few times. The chain has TRBV5-4 and TRBJ2-3; perhaps D is TRBD1 or TRBD2 (5 bases each). V lost 0 bases and J 1 base, leaving 9 bases between the germline ends. CDR3 length equals 15 residues. Per germline, CDR1 SGHNT and CDR2 YYREEE (reference sequence). The CDR3 is CASSLAGQGTDTQYF. CDR3 DNA: TGTGCCAGCAGCTTGGCGGGGCAAGGCACAGATACGCAGTATTTT.

This chain's CDR3 is CASSGWGTQYF. CDR3 nucleotides: TGTGCCAGCAGTGGGTGGGGGACCCAGTACTTC. The chain employs TRBV6-5 and TRBJ2-5, with D unclear. The CDR3 has 11 amino acids. Trimming took off 5 bases at V and 7 bases at J, with 8 bases between the two ends. The V gene's germline CDR1 is MNHEY and CDR2 SVGAGI.